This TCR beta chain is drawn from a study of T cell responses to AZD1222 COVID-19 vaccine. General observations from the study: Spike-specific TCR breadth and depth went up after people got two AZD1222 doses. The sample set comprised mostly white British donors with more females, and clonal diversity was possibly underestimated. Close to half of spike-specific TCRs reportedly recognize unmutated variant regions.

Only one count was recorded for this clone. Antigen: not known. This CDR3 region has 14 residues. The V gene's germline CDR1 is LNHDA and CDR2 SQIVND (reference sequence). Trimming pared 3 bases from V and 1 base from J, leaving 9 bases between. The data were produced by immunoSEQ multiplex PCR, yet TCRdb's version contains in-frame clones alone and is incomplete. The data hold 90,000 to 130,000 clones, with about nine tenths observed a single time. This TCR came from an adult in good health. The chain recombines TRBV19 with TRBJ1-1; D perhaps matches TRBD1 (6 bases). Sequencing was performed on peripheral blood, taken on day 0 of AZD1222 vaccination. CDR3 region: CASSIRTANTEAFF. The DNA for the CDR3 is TGTGCCAGTAGTATCCGGACAGCGAACACTGAAGCTTTCTTT.